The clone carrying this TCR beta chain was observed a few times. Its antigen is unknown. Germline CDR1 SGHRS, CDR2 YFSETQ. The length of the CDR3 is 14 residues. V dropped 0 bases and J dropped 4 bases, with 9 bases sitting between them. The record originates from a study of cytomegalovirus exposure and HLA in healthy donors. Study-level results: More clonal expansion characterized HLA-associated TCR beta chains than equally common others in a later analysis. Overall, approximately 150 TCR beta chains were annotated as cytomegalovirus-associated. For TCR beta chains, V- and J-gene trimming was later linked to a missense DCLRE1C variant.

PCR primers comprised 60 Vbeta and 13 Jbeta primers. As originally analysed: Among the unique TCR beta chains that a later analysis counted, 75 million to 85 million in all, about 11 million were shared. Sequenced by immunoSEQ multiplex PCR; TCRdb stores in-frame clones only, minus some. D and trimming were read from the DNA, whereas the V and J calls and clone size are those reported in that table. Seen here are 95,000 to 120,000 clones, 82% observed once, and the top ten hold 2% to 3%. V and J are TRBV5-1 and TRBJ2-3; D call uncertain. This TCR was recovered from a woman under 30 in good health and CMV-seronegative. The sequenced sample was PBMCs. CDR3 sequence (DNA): TGCGCCAGCAGCTTGGACCCTGCGGCAGATACGCAGTATTTT. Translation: CASSLDPAADTQYF.